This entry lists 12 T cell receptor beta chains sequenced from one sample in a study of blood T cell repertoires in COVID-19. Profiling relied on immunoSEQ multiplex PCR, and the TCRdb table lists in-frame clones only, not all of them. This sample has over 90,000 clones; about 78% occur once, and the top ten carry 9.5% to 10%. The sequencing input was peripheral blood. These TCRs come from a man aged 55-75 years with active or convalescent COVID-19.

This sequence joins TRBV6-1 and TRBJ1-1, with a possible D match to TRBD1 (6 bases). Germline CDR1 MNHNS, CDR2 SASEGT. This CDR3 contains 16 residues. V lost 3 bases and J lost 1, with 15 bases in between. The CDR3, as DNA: TGTGCCAGCAGTGACCCCGGACAGTTGGGGAACACTGAAGCTTTCTTT. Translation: CASSDPGQLGNTEAFF.

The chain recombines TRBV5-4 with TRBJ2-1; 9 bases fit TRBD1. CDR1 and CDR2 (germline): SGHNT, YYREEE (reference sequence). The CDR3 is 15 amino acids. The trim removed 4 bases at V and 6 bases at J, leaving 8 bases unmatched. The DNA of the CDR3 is TGTGCCAGCAGCCTACAGGGGGCCCCCGGCAATGAGCAGTTCTTC. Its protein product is CASSLQGAPGNEQFF.

DNA for the CDR3: TGTGCCAGTAGTGGGCTTCTGGATACGCAGTATTTT. This gives the protein CASSGLLDTQYF. The gene calls are TRBV19 and TRBJ2-3; no reliable D call. CDR1 LNHDA and CDR2 SQIVND come from the germline V gene (reference sequence). Deletions cut 5 bases from V and 6 bases from J, with 9 bases between. The CDR3 is 12 residues long.

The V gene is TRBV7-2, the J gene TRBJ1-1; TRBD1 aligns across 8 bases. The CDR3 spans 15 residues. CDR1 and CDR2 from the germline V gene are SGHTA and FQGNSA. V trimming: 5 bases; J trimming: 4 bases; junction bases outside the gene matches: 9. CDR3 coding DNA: TGTGCCAGCAGCACCCAGACAGGGGCGAGCACTGAAGCTTTCTTT. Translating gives CASSTQTGASTEAFF. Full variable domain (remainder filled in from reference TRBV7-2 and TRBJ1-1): GAGVSQSPSNKVTEKGKDVELRCDPISGHTALYWYRQSLGQGLEFLIYFQGNSAPDKSGLPSDRFSAERTGGSVSTLTIQRTQQEDSAVYLCASSTQTGASTEAFFGQGTRLTVV.

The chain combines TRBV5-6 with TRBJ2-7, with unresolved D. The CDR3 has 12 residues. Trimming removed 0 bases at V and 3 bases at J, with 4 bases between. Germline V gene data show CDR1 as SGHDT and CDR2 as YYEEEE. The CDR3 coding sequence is TGTGCCAGCAGCTTGGGAGGCTACGAGCAGTACTTC. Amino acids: CASSLGGYEQYF.

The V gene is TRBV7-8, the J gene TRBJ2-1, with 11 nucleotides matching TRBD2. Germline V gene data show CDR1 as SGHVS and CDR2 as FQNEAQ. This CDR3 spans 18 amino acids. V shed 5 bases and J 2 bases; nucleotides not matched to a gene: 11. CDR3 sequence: CASSPRTSGYGPYNEQFF. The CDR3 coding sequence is TGTGCCAGCAGCCCCCGGACTAGCGGGTATGGTCCCTACAATGAGCAGTTCTTC.

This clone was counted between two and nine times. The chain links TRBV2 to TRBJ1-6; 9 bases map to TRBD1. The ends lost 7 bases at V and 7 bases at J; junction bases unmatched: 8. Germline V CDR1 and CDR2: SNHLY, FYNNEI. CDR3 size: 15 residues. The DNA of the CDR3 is TGTGCCAGCACCGCGGGACAGGGAGGGAATTCACCCCTCCACTTT. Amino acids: CASTAGQGGNSPLHF.

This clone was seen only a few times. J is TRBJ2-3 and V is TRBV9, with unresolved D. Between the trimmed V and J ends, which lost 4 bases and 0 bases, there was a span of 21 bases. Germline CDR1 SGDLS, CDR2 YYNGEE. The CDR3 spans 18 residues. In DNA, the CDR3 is TGTGCCAGCAGCCCTCGAGAGAAAACCCAAGCTAGCACAGATACGCAGTATTTT. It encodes CASSPREKTQASTDTQYF.

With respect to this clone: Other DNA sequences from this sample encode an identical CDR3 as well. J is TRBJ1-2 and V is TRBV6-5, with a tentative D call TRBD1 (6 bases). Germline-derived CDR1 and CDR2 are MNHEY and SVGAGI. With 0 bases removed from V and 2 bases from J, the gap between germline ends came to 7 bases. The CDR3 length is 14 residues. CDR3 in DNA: TGTGCCAGCAGTTACTCCCAGGGGAACTATGGCTACACCTTC. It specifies CASSYSQGNYGYTF.

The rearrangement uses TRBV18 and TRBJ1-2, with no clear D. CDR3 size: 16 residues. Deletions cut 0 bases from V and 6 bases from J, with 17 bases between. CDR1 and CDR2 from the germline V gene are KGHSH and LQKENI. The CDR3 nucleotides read TGTGCCAGCTCACCACCAACGGCCGCCCGGGGTGATGGCTACACCTTC. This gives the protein CASSPPTAARGDGYTF.

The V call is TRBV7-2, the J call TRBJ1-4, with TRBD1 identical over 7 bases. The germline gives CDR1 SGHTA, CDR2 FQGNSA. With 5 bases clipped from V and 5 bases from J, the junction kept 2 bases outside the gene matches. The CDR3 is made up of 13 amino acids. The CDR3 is CASSVQGNEKLFF. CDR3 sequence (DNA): TGTGCCAGCAGCGTACAGGGGAATGAAAAACTGTTTTTT.

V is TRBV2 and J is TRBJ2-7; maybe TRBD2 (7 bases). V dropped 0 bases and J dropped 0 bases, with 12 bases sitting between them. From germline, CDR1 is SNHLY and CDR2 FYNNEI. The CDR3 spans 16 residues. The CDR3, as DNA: TGTGCCAGCAGTGAAGCGGGGGGGCTTACCTCCTACGAGCAGTACTTC. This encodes CASSEAGGLTSYEQYF.